This TCR beta chain was retrieved from a study of T cells in localized non-small cell lung cancer. Regarding the study as a whole: Adjacent lung was found to contain a median about 62 of the top 100 tumor clones. T cell clonality was highest in uninvolved adjacent lung, above tumor. Analysis by sequencing included only one tumor region, so heterogeneity remains possible. There was an association of higher blood T cell density with longer overall survival.

As regards this clone: What it recognizes is unknown.

Produced via immunoSEQ multiplex PCR; TCRdb's table is partial and in-frame only. The sample yields over 20,000 clones, about 94% seen once. The sequence was obtained from a woman aged 35-70 years with stage I lung adenocarcinoma. The sequenced sample was peripheral blood, obtained before any cancer treatment.

This CDR3 reads CASSRFPGGIYNEQFF. The CDR3 DNA reads TGTGCCAGCAGCCGATTTCCTGGCGGAATTTACAATGAGCAGTTCTTC. The chain uses TRBV7-2 and TRBJ2-1; D uncertain. CDR1 is SGHTA, CDR2 FQGNSA, per germline. Trimming removed 5 bases at V and 4 bases at J, with 18 bases between. CDR3 length: 16 amino acids.